The 11 T cell receptor beta chains presented below share a single source sample, sequenced in a study of human thymus T cells. The assay was immunoSEQ multiplex PCR, and TCRdb's table has in-frame clones only and misses some. Altogether some 120,000 clones are present, more than 90% being singletons, with the ten largest covering roughly 0.024%. Resections obtained during corrective heart surgery supplied the thymus tissue. Sequenced input: thymus tissue. These receptors were collected from a boy in the first two years of life with a congenital heart defect but otherwise immunologically healthy.

The DNA of the CDR3 is TGTGCCAGCAGCCAAGACCGGGGGGGCAGGGCAGATACGCAGTATTTT. Amino acid sequence: CASSQDRGGRADTQYF. The chain has TRBV4-2 and TRBJ2-3; 8 positions match TRBD2. CDR1 and CDR2 from the germline V gene are LGHNA and YNFKEQ. The CDR3 is 16 amino acids. J lost 4 bases, V lost 0 bases, and 6 bases had no gene match.

The chain carries TRBV4-1 and TRBJ1-1; D remains unclear. The germline gives CDR1 MGHRA, CDR2 YSYEKL. This CDR3 comprises 15 residues. V was trimmed by 1 base and J by 1 base, leaving 10 bases between them. The CDR3 protein is CASSQGFSRNTEAFF. The CDR3, as DNA: TGCGCCAGCAGCCAAGGGTTTTCTCGGAACACTGAAGCTTTCTTT.

The chain couples TRBV7-9 to TRBJ1-1; unclear D gene. CDR3 size: 14 residues. CDR1 and CDR2 (germline): SEHNR, FQNEAQ (reference sequence). Trimming shortened V by 5 bases and J by 1 base, and 11 bases separated the two germline ends. The CDR3 region is CASSQKAGNTEAFF. Here the CDR3 DNA reads TGTGCCAGCAGCCAAAAGGCCGGGAACACTGAAGCTTTCTTT.

V and J are TRBV2 and TRBJ1-5; TRBD1 matches 8 bases. Germline CDR1 reads SNHLY; CDR2 reads FYNNEI. The CDR3 has 17 amino acids. The V segment lost 5 bases and the J segment 6 bases; nucleotides outside the gene matches: 15. The CDR3: CASSFGQGGERGQPQHF. The CDR3 nucleotides are TGTGCCAGCAGTTTTGGACAGGGAGGGGAAAGGGGTCAGCCCCAGCATTTT.

V usage is TRBV7-2 and J usage is TRBJ2-5, with 12 positions matching TRBD2. Germline lookup yields CDR1 SGHTA and CDR2 FQGNSA. V lost 4 bases and J lost 5; bases outside the gene matches: 8. This CDR3 region has 16 residues. CDR3 DNA: TGTGCCAGCAGCTCGCGGACTAGCGGGGTGTCGGAGACCCAGTACTTC. Its protein product is CASSSRTSGVSETQYF. Combining the CDR3 with reference TRBV7-2 and TRBJ2-5 gives the whole variable domain GAGVSQSPSNKVTEKGKDVELRCDPISGHTALYWYRQSLGQGLEFLIYFQGNSAPDKSGLPSDRFSAERTGGSVSTLTIQRTQQEDSAVYLCASSSRTSGVSETQYFGPGTRLLVL.

The chain has TRBV7-8 and TRBJ2-3, with TRBD2 identical over 10 bases. The germline V gene has CDR1 SGHVS and CDR2 FQNEAQ. This CDR3 is built from 16 residues. The V gene end was trimmed by 1 base and the J gene end by 2 bases; junction bases not matched to a gene: 3. CDR3 protein: CASSLVGLAVTDTQYF. The CDR3 coding sequence is TGTGCCAGCAGCTTAGTCGGACTAGCGGTCACAGATACGCAGTATTTT. Full variable domain (remainder filled in from reference TRBV7-8 and TRBJ2-3): GAGVSQSPRYKVAKRGQDVALRCDPISGHVSLFWYQQALGQGPEFLTYFQNEAQLDKSGLPSDRFFAERPEGSVSTLKIQRTQQEDSAVYLCASSLVGLAVTDTQYFGPGTRLTVL.

The genes are TRBV30 and TRBJ2-1, with 12 bases identical to TRBD2. With V trimmed by 0 bases and J by 6 bases, 12 bases remained unmatched. Germline V gene sequence: CDR1 GTSNPN, CDR2 SVGIG (reference sequence). CDR3 length: 18 residues. CDR3 loop: CAWSVRPVTSGGPNEQFF. CDR3 nucleotide sequence: TGTGCCTGGAGTGTACGACCCGTCACTAGCGGGGGGCCCAATGAGCAGTTCTTC.

The chain joins TRBV29-1 to TRBJ1-1; a weak D match, TRBD1 (5 bases). CDR1 is SQVTM and CDR2 is ANQGSEA in the germline V gene. V shed 7 bases and J shed 7 bases, with 19 bases lying between them. CDR3 length: 13 amino acids. The CDR3 nucleotides read TGCAGCGCACTCAGGGATAGGGTGGGTGAAGCTTTCTTT. As protein: CSALRDRVGEAFF.

The rearrangement joins TRBV2 to TRBJ1-1; D might be TRBD1 (5 bases). Germline loops: CDR1 SNHLY, CDR2 FYNNEI. The CDR3 is 16 residues long. Trimming cost V 4 bases and J 3 bases, with 18 bases left between them. As DNA, the CDR3 is TGTGCCAGCAGTGGCCGTATACCCCTGGGGCACACTGAAGCTTTCTTT. This codes for CASSGRIPLGHTEAFF.

The rearrangement links TRBV14 to TRBJ1-2, with 11 bases that match TRBD1. The J segment lost 6 bases and the V segment lost 1 base, leaving 4 bases of the junction unmatched. The CDR3 runs 15 residues. Per the germline V gene, CDR1 is SGHDN and CDR2 is FVKESK. CDR3 DNA: TGTGCCAGCAGCCAAGTTCCGGGACAGGGGGATGGCTACACCTTC. This codes for CASSQVPGQGDGYTF.

V usage is TRBV7-2 and J usage is TRBJ2-5; D is uncertain. This CDR3 contains 13 residues. CDR1 and CDR2 from the germline V gene are SGHTA and FQGNSA. The V end was cut by 2 bases, the J end by 1 base, with 5 bases between. The CDR3 DNA is TGTGCCAGCAGCTTAATGGGCCAAGAGACCCAGTACTTC. This gives the protein CASSLMGQETQYF.